The 7 T cell receptor beta chains below all came from one sample that was sequenced in a study of CD8 T cells in ankylosing spondylitis. Using its own MiXCR run on the 5' RACE reads, TCRdb lists one record per CDR3 protein. The repertoire has 250,000 to 300,000 distinct CDR3 sequences, around 19% of them found once; the top ten carry 7.8%. Sample: blood, either unsorted or a sorted T cell fraction (not recorded which). Every receptor here comes from a male donor with ankylosing spondylitis or in good health (not recorded which).

This clonotype was picked up a small number of times. The chain carries TRBV20-1 and TRBJ2-1; 9 bases are a match to TRBD2. Germline CDR1 DFQATT, CDR2 SNEGSKA (reference sequence). This CDR3 is 15 amino acids long. The ends lost 6 bases at V and 5 bases at J; junction bases unmatched: 11. The DNA of the CDR3 is TGCAGTGCCGTCCCGACTAGCGGAACGGACAATGAGCAGTTCTTC. It codes for CSAVPTSGTDNEQFF.

J is TRBJ1-5 and V is TRBV20-1, with no clear D. The germline CDR1 and CDR2 sequences are DFQATT and SNEGSKA (reference sequence). There are 13 residues in the CDR3. Trimming stripped 5 bases from V and 0 bases from J, with 8 bases between. The CDR3 loop is CSALHDSNQPQHF. For the CDR3, the DNA is TGCAGTGCTTTACACGATAGCAATCAGCCCCAGCATTTT.

V usage is TRBV9 and J usage is TRBJ2-2; D gene ambiguous. The CDR3 runs to 15 residues. Trimming removed 3 bases at V and 4 bases at J, with 13 bases between. Per germline, CDR1 SGDLS and CDR2 YYNGEE. CDR3 loop: CASSAGNSGTGELFF. As DNA, the CDR3 is TGTGCCAGCAGCGCAGGAAACTCGGGCACCGGGGAGCTGTTTTTT.

CDR3 amino acids: CSAIRTTRQETQYF. For the CDR3, the DNA is TGCAGTGCTATTAGGACTACACGACAAGAGACCCAGTACTTC. The rearrangement joins TRBV20-1 to TRBJ2-5; D might be TRBD2 (6 bases). Trimming removed 4 bases at V and 2 bases at J, with 14 bases between. The CDR3 has 14 amino acids. Germline V lookup: CDR1 DFQATT, CDR2 SNEGSKA (reference sequence).

This clonotype was seen a handful of times. The CDR3: CASSTTVDRGRVADTQYF. Written as DNA, the CDR3 is TGTGCCAGCAGTACTACCGTTGACAGGGGGCGAGTCGCAGATACGCAGTATTTT. The gene calls are TRBV28 and TRBJ2-3, with TRBD1 matching over 10 bases. The germline gives CDR1 MDHEN, CDR2 SYDVKM. J gave up 4 bases and V 5 bases, and 15 bases lay outside the gene matches. The CDR3 is made up of 18 amino acids.

This clonotype showed up just a few times. This chain joins TRBV5-1 and TRBJ2-6, with D hard to call. V was trimmed by 0 bases and J by 0 bases, leaving 4 bases between them. Per germline, CDR1 SGHRS and CDR2 YFSETQ. The CDR3 spans 15 residues. CDR3 residues: CASSLGRSGANVLTF. In DNA form, the CDR3 reads TGCGCCAGCAGCTTGGGCCGCTCTGGGGCCAACGTCCTGACTTTC.

CDR3 nucleotides: TGTGCCACCAGCGTCCACAGGGATAACAATCAGCCCCAGCATTTT. This translates into CATSVHRDNNQPQHF. The V gene is TRBV15, the J gene TRBJ1-5; TRBD1 might be the D (6 bases). Trimming cost V 5 bases and J 3 bases, with 14 bases left between them. The germline CDR1 and CDR2 sequences are LNHNV and YYDKDF (reference sequence). The CDR3 loop spans 15 amino acids.